These 24 T cell receptor beta chains were sequenced from one sample in a study of T cell responses to AZD1222 COVID-19 vaccine (dated by TCRdb to about 2021). Preparation of the library involved the immunoSEQ multiplex PCR assay. Entries here come from immuneACCESS through TCRdb and include only in-frame sequences with V and J called. Some clones fail to appear in such tables; in the studies checked, an unresolved V gene covers under half of the shortfall, and the cause of the remainder is unknown. Counted in this sample were under 95,000 clones; approximately 88% of them appeared once. The leading ten clones occupy around 2% of the sample. Reading the label with the study, this specimen's time point is: baseline before first vaccination. Source: peripheral blood, taken on day 0 of AZD1222 vaccination. These receptors all stem from an adult in good health.

The chain uses TRBV3-1 (or the pseudogene TRBV3-2) and TRBJ1-3, with D unclear. Germline loops: CDR1 LGHDT, CDR2 YNNKEL (reference sequence). This CDR3 is 13 amino acids long. V lost 2 bases, J lost 2 bases, and 4 bases lay in between. As DNA, the CDR3 is TGTGCCAGCAGCCAATTCACTGGAAACACCATATATTTT. Translation gives CASSQFTGNTIYF.

The chain couples TRBV4-3 to TRBJ1-3; D is ambiguous. V lost 1 base and J lost 0, with 10 bases in between. From germline, CDR1 is LGHNA and CDR2 YSLEER. The CDR3 is made up of 16 amino acids. In DNA, the CDR3 is TGCGCCAGCAGCCAAGGTTCCCCGAGCTCTGGAAACACCATATATTTT. Protein product: CASSQGSPSSGNTIYF.

The rearrangement uses TRBV11-2 and TRBJ1-2; D is uncertain. The CDR3 consists of 16 residues. The V end lost 6 bases, the J end lost 3 bases, and 20 bases lay between the germline ends. Germline V CDR1 and CDR2: SGHAT, FQNNGV. The CDR3 nucleotides read TGTGCCAGCAGTCTAGCCCATGGACGGACGGACTATGGCTACACCTTC. Translating it yields CASSLAHGRTDYGYTF.

The rearrangement uses TRBV2 and TRBJ1-1, with TRBD1 matching 9 bases. CDR1 and CDR2 from the germline V gene are SNHLY and FYNNEI. The CDR3 is 12 residues long. The junction had 8 bases not matched to a gene; V was cut back by 8 bases and J by 10 bases. CDR3 residues: CASEDRGSRAFF. CDR3 coding DNA: TGTGCCAGCGAGGACAGGGGCTCGCGAGCTTTCTTT.

CDR3 in amino acids: CASSPEVSFSNQPQHF. DNA for the CDR3: TGTGCCAGCTCACCAGAGGTCTCTTTTAGCAATCAGCCCCAGCATTTT. The gene calls are TRBV18 and TRBJ1-5; D gene ambiguous. Germline-derived CDR1 and CDR2 are KGHSH and LQKENI. V dropped 2 bases and J dropped 0 bases, with 11 bases sitting between them. The CDR3 spans 16 residues.

There are a few counts of this clone. The sample holds other DNA sequences that translate to the same CDR3. The chain links TRBV18 to TRBJ2-5; D not resolved. V lost 2 bases, J lost 3 bases, and 4 bases lay in between. The CDR3 is 12 amino acids. Per the germline V gene, CDR1 is KGHSH and CDR2 is LQKENI. In DNA, the CDR3 is TGTGCCAGCTCACCAAGGGAAGAGACCCAGTACTTC. It translates to CASSPREETQYF.

The genes are TRBV2 and TRBJ1-4, with 10 bases identical to TRBD1. The germline CDR1 and CDR2 sequences are SNHLY and FYNNEI. This CDR3 has 17 amino acids. J gave up 7 bases and V 3 bases, and 11 bases lay outside the gene matches. The CDR3: CASSDGRRTGGGEKLFF. The CDR3 bases are TGTGCCAGCAGTGATGGTAGGAGGACAGGGGGAGGTGAAAAACTGTTTTTT.

The gene calls are TRBV21-1 and TRBJ2-7; the table's D call of TRBD2 was not tested on the DNA. TRBV21-1 is flagged as a pseudogene. There are 12 residues in the CDR3. The CDR3 spells CASKRHSEGQYF. The CDR3 nucleotides are TGTGCCAGCAAGAGACACTCCGAGGGGCAGTACTTC.

The table lists this clone with a count of one. The V gene is TRBV7-2, the J gene TRBJ1-4; no clear D. The CDR3 is made up of 14 amino acids. CDR1 SGHTA and CDR2 FQGNSA come from the germline V gene. V was shortened by 2 bases and J by 2 bases, with 6 bases between the two germline ends. CDR3 sequence (DNA): TGTGCCAGCAGCTTAATCGGGACTAATGAAAAACTGTTTTTT. Translation gives CASSLIGTNEKLFF.

In its sample, this clone was seen a few times. This chain joins TRBV6-5 and TRBJ1-2, with a possible D match to TRBD1 (6 bases). CDR3 length: 14 amino acids. With 6 bases removed from V and 4 bases from J, the gap between germline ends came to 15 bases. CDR1 is MNHEY, CDR2 SVGAGI, per germline. The CDR3 DNA is TGTGCCAGCAGGATAAGGGGGGGCCCCTATGGCTACACCTTC. Translated: CASRIRGGPYGYTF.

V is TRBV7-3 and J is TRBJ2-5, with a weak D call TRBD2 (5 bases). Trimming left V 2 bases short and J 2 bases short, with 12 bases between. This CDR3 has 15 residues. The germline gives CDR1 SGHTA, CDR2 FQGTGA. CDR3: CASSLSLAIQETQYF. The CDR3 coding sequence is TGTGCCAGCAGCTTATCCTTAGCGATTCAAGAGACCCAGTACTTC.

V usage is TRBV24-1 and J usage is TRBJ1-2; D possibly corresponds to TRBD1 (5 bases). Looked up from germline, CDR1 is KGHDR and CDR2 is SFDVKD. The CDR3 is 14 amino acids. V was clipped by 3 bases and J by 4 bases, with 11 bases between them. In DNA, the CDR3 is TGTGCCACCAGTGATGAGGGGCGGACCTATGGCTACACCTTC. Its protein is CATSDEGRTYGYTF.

The gene calls are TRBV10-3 and TRBJ1-1; 8 nucleotides align to TRBD1. The ends lost 6 bases at V and 4 bases at J; junction bases unmatched: 7. CDR1 is ENHRY and CDR2 is SYGVKD in the germline V gene. The CDR3 runs to 14 residues. The CDR3 sequence is CAIRPGQGFTEAFF. The CDR3 coding sequence is TGTGCCATCAGGCCAGGACAGGGTTTCACTGAAGCTTTCTTT.

The chain couples TRBV7-2 to TRBJ1-5; 9 bases line up with TRBD1. V shed 1 base, J shed 5 bases, and the junction held 3 bases outside the gene matches. CDR1 is SGHTA, CDR2 FQGNSA, per germline. This CDR3 has 15 amino acids. The CDR3 nucleotides are TGTGCCAGCAGCTTAGTGGGGACAGGGTATCAGCCCCAGCATTTT. As protein: CASSLVGTGYQPQHF. The complete variable domain, with remaining parts taken from reference TRBV7-2 and TRBJ1-5, reads GAGVSQSPSNKVTEKGKDVELRCDPISGHTALYWYRQSLGQGLEFLIYFQGNSAPDKSGLPSDRFSAERTGGSVSTLTIQRTQQEDSAVYLCASSLVGTGYQPQHFGDGTRLSIL.

The chain carries TRBV18 and TRBJ1-1; D perhaps matches TRBD1 (6 bases). V shed 3 bases and J shed 3 bases, with 8 bases lying between them. Germline-derived CDR1 and CDR2 are KGHSH and LQKENI. CDR3 size: 13 residues. CDR3 bases: TGTGCCAGCTCACCCGCAGGGGACACTGAAGCTTTCTTT. This sequence encodes CASSPAGDTEAFF.

This chain joins TRBV27 and TRBJ2-2; TRBD1 matches 7 bases. Germline V lookup: CDR1 MNHEY, CDR2 SMNVEV (reference sequence). CDR3 length: 14 residues. V dropped 6 bases and J dropped 3; count of bases not matched to a gene: 4. CDR3 DNA: TGTGCCAGCAGCCCTGACAGGGACACCGGGGAGCTGTTTTTT. This sequence encodes CASSPDRDTGELFF.

The chain couples TRBV6-5 to TRBJ2-5; no clear D gene. There are 14 residues in the CDR3. With 2 bases removed from V and 5 bases from J, the gap between germline ends came to 12 bases. Germline V gene sequence: CDR1 MNHEY, CDR2 SVGAGI. The CDR3 reads CASSYQRSGETQYF. The CDR3 nucleotides are TGTGCCAGCAGTTACCAACGGTCTGGTGAGACCCAGTACTTC.

V usage is TRBV19 and J usage is TRBJ1-1, with D tentatively TRBD1 (6 bases). Between the trimmed V and J ends, which lost 3 bases and 6 bases, there was a span of 26 bases. This CDR3 is 18 amino acids long. Germline CDR1 LNHDA, CDR2 SQIVND (reference sequence). The CDR3 DNA reads as TGTGCCAGTAGTATTGTTCCCCCTACACAGGGTTATTCCCCTGAAGCTTTCTTT. Amino acid sequence: CASSIVPPTQGYSPEAFF.

The rearrangement joins TRBV30 to TRBJ1-3; 8 bases map to TRBD1. This CDR3 is built from 15 residues. The germline V gene has CDR1 GTSNPN and CDR2 SVGIG (reference sequence). J was trimmed by 4 bases and V by 5 bases; bases with no gene match: 10. The CDR3 loop is CAWGTGAALGNTIYF. CDR3 nucleotide sequence: TGTGCCTGGGGGACAGGAGCTGCCCTGGGAAACACCATATATTTT.

This clone was seen once. The chain recombines TRBV5-5 with TRBJ1-4; D not resolved. The V end lost 5 bases, the J end lost 0 bases, and 14 bases lay between the germline ends. The germline V gene encodes CDR1 SGHKS and CDR2 YYEKEE (reference sequence). This CDR3 is built from 16 residues. In DNA, the CDR3 is TGTGCCAGCAGTCCCCTCCATGGTGCAACTAATGAAAAACTGTTTTTT. Translating gives CASSPLHGATNEKLFF.

The V and J genes are TRBV11-1 and TRBJ1-1, with D maybe TRBD1 (6 bases). The germline V gene has CDR1 SGHAT and CDR2 FQDESV (reference sequence). Trimming left V 5 bases short and J 2 bases short, with 12 bases between. CDR3 length: 14 residues. CDR3 protein: CASSLGQINTEAFF. CDR3 bases: TGTGCCAGCAGCCTCGGACAGATTAACACTGAAGCTTTCTTT. The full variable domain, rest sourced from reference TRBV11-1 and TRBJ1-1, is EAEVAQSPRYKITEKSQAVAFWCDPISGHATLYWYRQILGQGPELLVQFQDESVVDDSQLPKDRFSAERLKGVDSTLKIQPAELGDSAMYLCASSLGQINTEAFFGQGTRLTVV.

J is TRBJ2-2 and V is TRBV20-1, with 7 bases lining up with TRBD2. The CDR3 covers 15 residues. V lost 3 bases, J lost 2 bases, and 6 bases stayed unmatched. Germline V gene data show CDR1 as DFQATT and CDR2 as SNEGSKA (reference sequence). In nucleotides, the CDR3 is TGCAGTGCTAGTGCCGCGGGGGTAAACACCGGGGAGCTGTTTTTT. It codes for CSASAAGVNTGELFF.

The chain links TRBV29-1 to TRBJ2-7, with D possibly being TRBD2 (5 bases). The CDR3 loop spans 12 amino acids. The ends were cut back, 7 bases at V and 4 bases at J, with 14 bases in the middle. CDR1 and CDR2 (germline): SQVTM, ANQGSEA. CDR3 residues: CSGGGSGYEQYF. The CDR3 coding sequence is TGCAGCGGCGGAGGTTCGGGTTACGAGCAGTACTTC.

The chain has TRBV2 and TRBJ1-2; 10 bases agree with TRBD1. The CDR3 loop spans 15 amino acids. V lost 1 base and J lost 7; bases outside the gene matches: 6. Germline V lookup: CDR1 SNHLY, CDR2 FYNNEI. In nucleotides, the CDR3 is TGTGCCAGCAGTGAAGTTGGGACAGGGGCTTTTGGCTACACCTTC. Its translation: CASSEVGTGAFGYTF. The variable domain in full, completed from reference TRBV2 and TRBJ1-2, reads EPEVTQTPSHQVTQMGQEVILRCVPISNHLYFYWYRQILGQKVEFLVSFYNNEISEKSEIFDDQFSVERPDGSNFTLKIRSTKLEDSAMYFCASSEVGTGAFGYTFGSGTRLTVV.